A single T cell receptor beta chain is shown here with its context. This record belongs to a study of patients and donors after allogeneic stem cell transplantation. The CDR3 length is 14 residues. V was shortened by 2 bases and J by 1 base, with 8 bases between the two germline ends. Germline lookup yields CDR1 SGHTA and CDR2 FQGNSA. One entry per CDR3 protein, called by TCRdb with MiXCR from the RT-PCR reads. The sample carries 150,000 to 200,000 distinct CDR3 sequences, approximately 28% recorded once. Material: blood, either unsorted or a sorted T cell fraction (not recorded which). The chain uses TRBV7-2 and TRBJ1-2; no clear D. This clonotype was sampled from a human donor who was either an allogeneic HSCT recipient or a stem cell or donor lymphocyte infusion donor (not recorded which). It is not recorded whose cells these are; they may come from a transplant donor. CDR3 nucleotide sequence: TGTGCCAGCAGCTTATTTGTGGATAACTATGGCTACACCTTC. Residues: CASSLFVDNYGYTF. The whole variable domain, filled in from reference TRBV7-2 and TRBJ1-2, reads GAGVSQSPSNKVTEKGKDVELRCDPISGHTALYWYRQSLGQGLEFLIYFQGNSAPDKSGLPSDRFSAERTGGSVSTLTIQRTQQEDSAVYLCASSLFVDNYGYTFGSGTRLTVV.